Below, 23 T cell receptor beta chains from the same sample are listed, as sequenced in a study of T cell changes during pregnancy in multiple sclerosis. Using immunoSEQ multiplex PCR, the repertoire was profiled, and TCRdb retains in-frame clones only, with some absent. The sample contains fewer than 60,000 clones, 90% of which appear only once. Sequencing used peripheral blood, obtained in the third trimester of pregnancy. The receptor set was obtained from a female donor in good health, enrolled as a control in a pregnancy study.

The J gene is TRBJ1-4, the V gene TRBV9; D not resolved. The CDR3 extends over 14 amino acids. Trimming removed 0 bases from V and 6 bases from J, with 9 bases in between. CDR1 SGDLS and CDR2 YYNGEE come from the germline V gene. DNA of the CDR3: TGTGCCAGCAGCGTAGGCGGAAGAGATGAAAAACTGTTTTTT. Amino acid sequence: CASSVGGRDEKLFF.

This chain joins TRBV11-2 and TRBJ2-7; tentative D call: TRBD2 (5 bases). V was pared by 1 base and J by 7 bases, with 11 bases between. This CDR3 has 13 amino acids. Germline CDR1 is SGHAT and CDR2 is FQNNGV. This chain's CDR3 is CASSLVLVGEQYF. The CDR3 nucleotides are TGTGCCAGCAGCTTAGTACTAGTGGGGGAGCAGTACTTC.

The chain joins TRBV7-6 to TRBJ2-1; tentatively, D is TRBD2 (6 bases). CDR3 length: 14 residues. Germline V gene lookup returns CDR1 SGHVS and CDR2 FNYEAQ. Trimming pared 4 bases from V and 5 bases from J, leaving 12 bases between. Written as DNA, the CDR3 is TGTGCCAGCAGCTCCCGAGGAGGGAACAATGAGCAGTTCTTC. It is translated as CASSSRGGNNEQFF.

The rearrangement uses TRBV11-3 and TRBJ2-7; D possibly corresponds to TRBD1 (5 bases). This CDR3 comprises 14 residues. The V and J ends lost 5 bases and 1 base respectively, with 12 bases between them. Germline CDR1 is SGHNT and CDR2 is YENEEA. The CDR3 here is CASSPTEMSYEQYF. The CDR3 DNA follows: TGTGCCAGCAGCCCGACAGAGATGTCCTACGAGCAGTACTTC.

The J gene is TRBJ1-1, the V gene TRBV18; no clear D gene. The CDR3 contains 14 residues. Germline V CDR1 and CDR2: KGHSH, LQKENI. Deletions cut 1 base from V and 5 bases from J, with 11 bases between. The CDR3 is CASSPQGGETEAFF. Written as DNA, the CDR3 is TGTGCCAGCTCACCACAGGGAGGAGAAACTGAAGCTTTCTTT.

The chain combines TRBV5-4 with TRBJ1-1, with TRBD1 as a possible D gene (6 bases). The CDR3 runs to 13 residues. Per the germline V gene, CDR1 is SGHNT and CDR2 is YYREEE (reference sequence). V lost 5 bases to trimming and J lost 1 base, with 9 bases between them. In DNA, the CDR3 is TGTGCCAGCAGAGGACAGAGGAACACTGAAGCTTTCTTT. This encodes CASRGQRNTEAFF.

V and J are TRBV20-1 and TRBJ2-3; TRBD2 might be the D (6 bases). This CDR3 comprises 11 residues. With 4 bases removed from V and 6 bases from J, the gap between germline ends came to 8 bases. The V gene's germline CDR1 is DFQATT and CDR2 SNEGSKA (reference sequence). CDR3 sequence reads: CSATRGDTQYF. In DNA, the CDR3 is TGCAGTGCTACCCGGGGGGATACGCAGTATTTT.

This chain joins TRBV5-4 and TRBJ2-2; no clear D. Per the germline V gene, CDR1 is SGHNT and CDR2 is YYREEE (reference sequence). This CDR3 region has 13 residues. V gave up 4 bases and J gave up 6 bases, with 10 bases separating them. The CDR3 region has the DNA TGTGCCAGCAGCCCGCTTGGCCCCGGGGAGCTGTTTTTT. It specifies CASSPLGPGELFF.

V gene TRBV30 combines with J gene TRBJ1-2; maybe TRBD1 (5 bases). This CDR3 comprises 14 residues. Trimming took off 1 base at V and 1 base at J, with 10 bases between the two ends. Germline V gene data show CDR1 as GTSNPN and CDR2 as SVGIG (reference sequence). CDR3 in amino acids: CAWSAGHRNYGYTF. CDR3 sequence (DNA): TGTGCCTGGAGTGCTGGACACCGTAACTATGGCTACACCTTC.

The chain recombines TRBV4-1 with TRBJ2-2; TRBD2 agrees at 10 bases. CDR1 MGHRA and CDR2 YSYEKL come from the germline V gene. The CDR3 loop spans 17 amino acids. V dropped 1 base and J dropped 3; count of bases not matched to a gene: 5. The CDR3 DNA reads as TGCGCCAGCAGCCAAGGTTCTAGCGGGAGCTACACCGGGGAGCTGTTTTTT. Translating gives CASSQGSSGSYTGELFF.

The chain joins TRBV6-6 to TRBJ2-7; 10 bases are a match to TRBD1. Germline values: CDR1 MNHNY, CDR2 SVGAGI (reference sequence). This CDR3 contains 15 residues. V was pared by 6 bases and J by 7 bases, with 12 bases of the junction left unmatched. The chain's CDR3 is CASSYPGTGVREQYF. DNA for the CDR3: TGTGCCAGCAGCTACCCCGGGACAGGGGTCAGGGAGCAGTACTTC.

The V call is TRBV27, the J call TRBJ2-1; 12 bases agree with TRBD2. The V gene end was trimmed by 5 bases and the J gene end by 1 base; junction bases not matched to a gene: 6. CDR3 length: 17 residues. Looked up from germline, CDR1 is MNHEY and CDR2 is SMNVEV (reference sequence). CDR3 region: CASSLRTSGVSYNEQFF. CDR3 DNA sequence: TGTGCCAGCAGTCTCCGGACTAGCGGGGTTTCCTACAATGAGCAGTTCTTC.

This sequence joins TRBV19 and TRBJ2-2; TRBD2 is a possible D gene (6 bases). V was cut by 8 bases and J by 4 bases, with 14 bases left in between. Germline V gene lookup returns CDR1 LNHDA and CDR2 SQIVND (reference sequence). The CDR3 is 14 residues long. The CDR3 is CASGMMGGTGELFF. The CDR3 DNA sequence: TGTGCCAGTGGGATGATGGGAGGCACCGGGGAGCTGTTTTTT.

The V call is TRBV7-9, the J call TRBJ1-5; no clear D gene. CDR3 length: 14 residues. V dropped 1 base and J dropped 7 bases, with 11 bases sitting between them. Germline assignment: CDR1 SEHNR and CDR2 FQNEAQ (reference sequence). The CDR3 sequence: CASSLGGVWQPQHF. The CDR3 nucleotides are TGTGCCAGCAGCTTAGGCGGGGTGTGGCAGCCCCAGCATTTT.

This chain connects TRBV15 to TRBJ2-2; D possibly corresponds to TRBD2 (7 bases). Per germline, CDR1 LNHNV and CDR2 YYDKDF (reference sequence). This CDR3 has 17 residues. V was shortened by 1 base and J by 4 bases, with 16 bases between the two germline ends. CDR3 sequence reads: CATSRVGGGAGTGELFF. CDR3 DNA sequence: TGTGCCACCAGCAGAGTTGGTGGGGGGGCTGGCACCGGGGAGCTGTTTTTT.

This clone was detected only a few times. V gene TRBV4-1 combines with J gene TRBJ2-7, with TRBD2 identical over 11 bases. The V gene's germline CDR1 is MGHRA and CDR2 YSYEKL. The CDR3 has 15 amino acids. V lost 4 bases, J lost 6 bases, and 8 bases stayed unmatched. The CDR3 sequence is CASSPLAGGRGEQYF. The CDR3 DNA follows: TGCGCCAGCAGCCCGTTAGCGGGAGGGCGCGGCGAGCAGTACTTC.

The chain is built from TRBV9 and TRBJ1-6, with 9 bases aligning to TRBD1. CDR3 length equals 16 residues. Germline CDR1 SGDLS, CDR2 YYNGEE. V gave up 4 bases and J gave up 11 bases; unmatched junction bases: 13. CDR3 sequence (DNA): TGTGCCAGCAGCCCTCGTGGACAGGGGAGAAACGCACCCCTCCACTTT. Translated: CASSPRGQGRNAPLHF.

This clone was observed a single time. This chain connects TRBV19 to TRBJ1-5; no clear D. Germline values: CDR1 LNHDA, CDR2 SQIVND (reference sequence). V was pared by 4 bases and J by 3 bases, with 7 bases between. This CDR3 region has 13 residues. CDR3 sequence: CASSSNFNQPQHF. CDR3 nucleotide sequence: TGTGCCAGTAGTAGTAATTTCAATCAGCCCCAGCATTTT.

Only one count was recorded for this clone. V and J are TRBV4-1 and TRBJ1-5, with D possibly TRBD1 on 5 matching bases. The V end was cut by 1 base, the J end by 5 bases, with 12 bases between. Germline V CDR1 and CDR2: MGHRA, YSYEKL. This CDR3 contains 15 residues. The CDR3 here is CASSQVWGGDQPQHF. The CDR3 DNA sequence: TGCGCCAGCAGCCAAGTCTGGGGCGGCGATCAGCCCCAGCATTTT.

This clone was seen a handful of times. The chain recombines TRBV5-1 with TRBJ2-7; the match to TRBD2 covers 7 bases. The CDR3 extends over 15 amino acids. Germline CDR1 is SGHRS and CDR2 is YFSETQ. Losses at the gene ends were 0 bases for V and 6 bases for J; bases not matched to a gene: 9. Here the CDR3 reads CASSLGGGLSGEQYF. The DNA of the CDR3 is TGCGCCAGCAGCTTGGGGGGGGGATTGTCCGGCGAGCAGTACTTC.

The genes are TRBV13 and TRBJ2-3, with 11 bases matching TRBD2. The ends lost 2 bases at V and 4 bases at J; junction bases unmatched: 5. The germline V gene has CDR1 PRHDT and CDR2 FYEKMQ (reference sequence). The CDR3 is 16 residues long. The chain's CDR3 is CASSLLLAGGADTQYF. The DNA of the CDR3 is TGTGCCAGCAGCTTACTTCTAGCGGGGGGCGCAGATACGCAGTATTTT. The full variable domain, in which reference TRBV13 and TRBJ2-3 provide the parts outside the CDR3, is AAGVIQSPRHLIKEKRETATLKCYPIPRHDTVYWYQQGPGQDPQFLISFYEKMQSDKGSIPDRFSAQQFSDYHSELNMSSLELGDSALYFCASSLLLAGGADTQYFGPGTRLTVL.

This clone was counted once. The gene calls are TRBV7-2 and TRBJ2-7, with a possible D match to TRBD2 (5 bases). Trimming cost V 1 base and J 7 bases, with 14 bases left between them. In germline, CDR1 is SGHTA, CDR2 FQGNSA. CDR3 length: 14 amino acids. The chain's CDR3 is CASSLGPLSGEQYF. The CDR3 coding sequence is TGTGCCAGCAGCTTAGGGCCCCTCTCGGGGGAGCAGTACTTC.

The DNA of the CDR3 is TGTGCCTGGAGTGTTAGTTATGGCTACACCTTC. Its translation is CAWSVSYGYTF. The V gene is TRBV30, the J gene TRBJ1-2; D unresolved. The V gene lost 0 bases and the J gene lost 5 bases, with 4 bases spanning the gap. The CDR3 runs to 11 residues. Germline values: CDR1 GTSNPN, CDR2 SVGIG (reference sequence).